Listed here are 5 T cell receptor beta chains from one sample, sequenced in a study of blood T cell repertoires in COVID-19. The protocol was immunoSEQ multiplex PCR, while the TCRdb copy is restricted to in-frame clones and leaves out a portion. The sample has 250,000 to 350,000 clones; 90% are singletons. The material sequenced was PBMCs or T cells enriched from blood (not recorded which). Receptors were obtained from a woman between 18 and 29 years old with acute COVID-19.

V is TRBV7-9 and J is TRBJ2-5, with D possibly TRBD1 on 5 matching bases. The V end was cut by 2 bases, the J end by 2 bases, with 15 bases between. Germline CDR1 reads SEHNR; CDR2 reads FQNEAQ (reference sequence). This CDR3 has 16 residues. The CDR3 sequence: CASSLWNRRRQETQYF. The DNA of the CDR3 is TGTGCCAGCAGCTTATGGAACAGGCGCCGGCAAGAGACCCAGTACTTC.

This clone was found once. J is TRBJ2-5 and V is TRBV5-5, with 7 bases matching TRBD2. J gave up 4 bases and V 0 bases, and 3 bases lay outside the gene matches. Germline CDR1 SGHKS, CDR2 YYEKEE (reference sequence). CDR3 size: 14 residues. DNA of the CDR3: TGTGCCAGCAGCTTGGCTAGCGGCAGAGAGACCCAGTACTTC. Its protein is CASSLASGRETQYF.

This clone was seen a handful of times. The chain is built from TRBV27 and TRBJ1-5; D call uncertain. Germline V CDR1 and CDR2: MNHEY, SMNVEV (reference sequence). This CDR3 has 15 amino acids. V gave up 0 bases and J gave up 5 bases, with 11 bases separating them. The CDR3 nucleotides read TGTGCCAGCAGTTTATCGGCGGGGTTGCATCAGCCCCAGCATTTT. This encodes CASSLSAGLHQPQHF.

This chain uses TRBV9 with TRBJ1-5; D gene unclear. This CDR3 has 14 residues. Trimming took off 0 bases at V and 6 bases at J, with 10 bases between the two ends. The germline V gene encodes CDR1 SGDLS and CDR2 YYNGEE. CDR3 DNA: TGTGCCAGCAGCGTAGTCGGGATTTGTCAGCCCCAGCATTTT. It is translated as CASSVVGICQPQHF.

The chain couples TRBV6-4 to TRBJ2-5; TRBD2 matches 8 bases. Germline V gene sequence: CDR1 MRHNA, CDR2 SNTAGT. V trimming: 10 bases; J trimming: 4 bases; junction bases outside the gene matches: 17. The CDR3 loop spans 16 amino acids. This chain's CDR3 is CAMPGGFQGSLETQYF. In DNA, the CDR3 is TGTGCCATGCCGGGGGGGTTCCAGGGTTCCTTAGAGACCCAGTACTTC.